Presented here are 28 T cell receptor beta chains from one specimen sequenced in a study of CD8+CD57+ T cells in acquired aplastic anemia. TCR beta VDJ and CDR3 profiling used genomic DNA as template. Each CDR3 protein gets one entry after TCRdb re-called the reads with MiXCR. The sample lists some 42,000 distinct CDR3 sequences; approximately 67% were seen once. The specimen sequenced was sorted CD4+, CD8+, or CD8+CD57+ T cells (not recorded which) from PBMCs. The receptors stem from a human donor in good health, serving as a control.

There are a few counts of this clonotype. The chain employs TRBV10-2 and TRBJ2-3, with 13 bases matching TRBD2. V shed 3 bases and J 5 bases; nucleotides not matched to a gene: 8. Germline V lookup: CDR1 WSHSY, CDR2 SAAADI. The CDR3 extends over 17 amino acids. CDR3 DNA sequence: TGCGCCAGCAGTGACTTGACTAGCGGGAGGAGGGGAGATACGCAGTATTTT. As protein: CASSDLTSGRRGDTQYF.

The chain carries TRBV24-1 and TRBJ2-1, with 9 bases matching TRBD1. The CDR3 has 15 residues. V lost 2 bases, J lost 2 bases, and 0 bases stayed unmatched. Germline loops: CDR1 KGHDR, CDR2 SFDVKD. CDR3 sequence reads: CATSDWDRAYNEQFF. CDR3 nucleotides: TGTGCCACCAGTGATTGGGACAGGGCCTACAATGAGCAGTTCTTC.

V is TRBV10-2 and J is TRBJ1-6, with D maybe TRBD1 (5 bases). With 7 bases removed from V and 9 bases from J, the gap between germline ends came to 16 bases. The length of the CDR3 is 14 residues. Germline values: CDR1 WSHSY, CDR2 SAAADI. The CDR3 nucleotides read TGCGCCAGCATGAGGAATACAGGAGGTTCACCCCTCCACTTT. This gives the protein CASMRNTGGSPLHF.

The chain recombines TRBV5-4 with TRBJ2-7, with D possibly TRBD2 on 5 matching bases. This CDR3 has 12 amino acids. Germline V CDR1 and CDR2: SGHNT, YYREEE (reference sequence). With 0 bases removed from V and 7 bases from J, the gap between germline ends came to 8 bases. CDR3 nucleotide sequence: TGTGCCAGCAGCTTGGGTGCGGGTGAGCAGTACGTC. Encoded protein: CASSLGAGEQYV.

This clonotype was recorded at least ten times. The chain is built from TRBV6-5 and TRBJ2-3; no firm D call. V was pared by 7 bases and J by 3 bases, with 8 bases between. The CDR3 sequence is 12 residues long. From germline, CDR1 is MNHEY and CDR2 SVGAGI. CDR3 loop: CASISETDTQYF. The CDR3 DNA reads as TGTGCCAGCATTTCGGAAACAGATACGCAGTATTTT.

The V and J genes are TRBV10-2 and TRBJ2-6; 7 bases match TRBD1. The germline CDR1 and CDR2 sequences are WSHSY and SAAADI. Trimming at V came to 5 bases and at J to 0 bases, leaving 4 bases not matched to a gene. This CDR3 has 16 amino acids. CDR3 DNA sequence: TGCGCCAGCAGTCACGGACAGGCCTCTGGGGCCAACGTCCTGACTTTC. This sequence encodes CASSHGQASGANVLTF.

The gene calls are TRBV24-1 and TRBJ1-5; D is undetermined. There are 15 residues in the CDR3. The V end lost 9 bases, the J end lost 6 bases, and 20 bases lay between the germline ends. The V gene's germline CDR1 is KGHDR and CDR2 SFDVKD. CDR3 in amino acids: CATPWAAGLGQPQHF. In DNA form, the CDR3 reads TGTGCCACCCCGTGGGCTGCGGGTTTGGGTCAGCCCCAGCATTTT.

This clonotype was picked up a small number of times. The chain uses TRBV24-1 and TRBJ1-6, with D hard to call. Germline CDR1 and CDR2: KGHDR and SFDVKD. This CDR3 contains 14 residues. Deletions cut 2 bases from V and 6 bases from J, with 7 bases between. The CDR3 loop reads CATSDSKINSPLHF. The CDR3 region has the DNA TGTGCCACCAGTGATTCCAAGATTAATTCACCCCTCCACTTT.

The CDR3 reads CASSSVAYEQYF. The CDR3 bases are TGTGCCAGCAGCTCTGTAGCCTACGAGCAGTACTTC. The rearrangement joins TRBV7-9 to TRBJ2-7; D remains ambiguous. This CDR3 has 12 residues. Germline values: CDR1 SEHNR, CDR2 FQNEAQ (reference sequence). The V end lost 4 bases, the J end lost 2 bases, and 6 bases lay between the germline ends.

This chain joins TRBV20-1 and TRBJ1-2, with 7 bases lining up with TRBD1. This CDR3 contains 12 residues. V was pared by 6 bases and J by 7 bases, with 8 bases of the junction left unmatched. CDR1 is DFQATT, CDR2 SNEGSKA, per germline (reference sequence). CDR3 sequence reads: CSAEGGLVGYTF. The CDR3 DNA reads as TGCAGTGCAGAAGGGGGCTTGGTTGGCTACACCTTC.

J is TRBJ1-2 and V is TRBV5-6, with TRBD1 as a possible D gene (5 bases). CDR1 and CDR2 (germline): SGHDT, YYEEEE. This CDR3 region has 13 residues. Trimming removed 0 bases at V and 4 bases at J, with 7 bases between. CDR3 protein: CASSLDRPYGYTF. CDR3 coding DNA: TGTGCCAGCAGCTTGGACAGGCCCTATGGCTACACCTTC.

The chain carries TRBV25-1 and TRBJ1-1; D possibly corresponds to TRBD1 (5 bases). Germline CDR1 reads MGHDK; CDR2 reads SYGVNS. This CDR3 spans 14 amino acids. Between the trimmed V and J ends, which lost 6 bases and 7 bases, there was a span of 18 bases. CDR3 bases: TGTGCCAGCAGCGCGCGGGACTTACCCGGTGAAGCTTTCTTT. This codes for CASSARDLPGEAFF.

This chain joins TRBV7-2 and TRBJ2-6, with TRBD1 as a possible D gene (6 bases). There are 14 residues in the CDR3. V lost 6 bases and J 6 bases, leaving 12 bases between the germline ends. Looked up from germline, CDR1 is SGHTA and CDR2 is FQGNSA. As DNA, the CDR3 is TGTGCCAGCAGTACAGGGAGTTTGGCCAACGTCCTGACTTTC. Its translation is CASSTGSLANVLTF.

A note on this clonotype: An end of the junction does not agree with germline; a read error may underlie this. The V call is TRBV29-1, the J call TRBJ2-1; possible D gene TRBD1, 5 bases. This CDR3 has 13 residues. Germline V gives CDR1 SQVTM, CDR2 ANQGSEA. The chain's CDR3 is CSVEGPQRDERFF. The CDR3 DNA reads as TGCAGCGTTGAGGGGCCACAACGCGATGAGCGGTTCTTC.

This rearrangement joins TRBV20-1 to TRBJ2-7; D may be TRBD2 (6 bases). CDR3 length: 13 residues. The V end lost 3 bases, the J end lost 0 bases, and 9 bases lay between the germline ends. CDR1 and CDR2 from the germline V gene are DFQATT and SNEGSKA (reference sequence). The CDR3 reads CSARGLSSYEQYF. For the CDR3, the DNA is TGCAGTGCTAGGGGACTGAGCTCCTACGAGCAGTACTTC.

This clonotype was picked up many times. J is TRBJ2-1 and V is TRBV11-2; perhaps TRBD1 as D (6 bases). This CDR3 contains 16 residues. Germline V gives CDR1 SGHAT, CDR2 FQNNGV. V lost 0 bases to trimming and J lost 3 bases, with 12 bases between them. The CDR3 nucleotides read TGTGCCAGCAGCTTAGAATTCCGGACAGACTACAATGAGCAGTTCTTC. This codes for CASSLEFRTDYNEQFF.

For this clonotype: One end of the junction varies from germline; a read error may be responsible. This rearrangement joins TRBV7-9 to TRBJ1-2; the D gene is possibly TRBD1 (5 bases). The CDR3 is 12 residues long. CDR1 is SEHNR and CDR2 is FQNEAQ in the germline V gene (reference sequence). The CDR3 is CASSLGDYGYTF. The CDR3 DNA reads TGCGCCAGCAGCTTGGGGGACTATGGCTACACCTTC.

The chain's CDR3 is CATGTTYNEQFF. CDR3 DNA: TGTGCCACAGGGACTACCTACAATGAGCAGTTCTTC. The J gene is TRBJ2-1, the V gene TRBV24-1, with TRBD2 matching over 7 bases. This CDR3 has 12 residues. Germline lookup yields CDR1 KGHDR and CDR2 SFDVKD. The junction had 1 base not matched to a gene; V was cut back by 10 bases and J by 2 bases.

The chain is built from TRBV25-1 and TRBJ1-6; D remains ambiguous. The CDR3 length is 15 residues. Trimming took off 7 bases at V and 0 bases at J, with 10 bases between the two ends. In germline, CDR1 is MGHDK, CDR2 SYGVNS. CDR3 residues: CASMRTSSYNSPLHF. The CDR3 DNA is TGTGCCAGCATGAGAACGAGCTCCTATAATTCACCCCTCCACTTT.

This chain joins TRBV4-3 and TRBJ1-1; D ambiguous. The CDR3 runs to 13 residues. The V and J ends lost 1 base and 0 bases respectively, with 3 bases between them. Germline assignment: CDR1 LGHNA and CDR2 YSLEER. The CDR3 sequence: CASSQAVNTEAFF. The CDR3 DNA follows: TGCGCCAGCAGCCAAGCCGTGAACACTGAAGCTTTCTTT.

V and J are TRBV11-1 and TRBJ2-7, with 9 nucleotides matching TRBD1. In germline, CDR1 is SGHAT, CDR2 FQDESV (reference sequence). The CDR3 has 16 residues. The trim removed 4 bases at V and 7 bases at J, leaving 14 bases unmatched. The CDR3, as DNA: TGTGCCAGCAGCTCTACAGCTTCCGGGACAGGGTGTGAGCAGTACTTC. It yields the protein CASSSTASGTGCEQYF.

This chain joins TRBV15 and TRBJ1-1; 8 nucleotides match TRBD1. After removal of 3 bases from V and 4 bases from J, the junction contained 13 bases not matched to a gene. Germline CDR1 reads LNHNV; CDR2 reads YYDKDF (reference sequence). CDR3 length: 17 amino acids. In DNA, the CDR3 is TGTGCCACCAGCAGCCTCGAAGGACAGGGACAGTTCACTGAAGCTTTCTTT. Its protein product is CATSSLEGQGQFTEAFF.

The J gene is TRBJ2-7, the V gene TRBV4-2; 9 positions match TRBD1. V lost 3 bases and J lost 2; bases outside the gene matches: 2. Germline CDR1 reads LGHNA; CDR2 reads YNFKEQ. The CDR3 contains 14 residues. The CDR3 DNA sequence: TGTGCCAGCAGCCATAGGGACAGGGCCTACGAGCAGTACTTC. Amino acid sequence: CASSHRDRAYEQYF.

This clonotype turned up a few times. This sequence joins TRBV10-1 and TRBJ2-1; a weak D match, TRBD2 (6 bases). The V end lost 0 bases, the J end lost 12 bases, and 9 bases lay between the germline ends. The CDR3 covers 12 residues. Germline loops: CDR1 WNHNN, CDR2 SYGVQD (reference sequence). CDR3 sequence (DNA): TGCGCCAGCAGTGAGTCGACGGGAGTGCAGTTCTTC. The encoded protein is CASSESTGVQFF.

In its sample, this clonotype was seen once. The rearrangement links TRBV10-3 to TRBJ2-5; a weak D match, TRBD1 (7 bases). Trimming removed 6 bases at V and 4 bases at J, with 15 bases between. This CDR3 has 14 amino acids. The germline V gene encodes CDR1 ENHRY and CDR2 SYGVKD. This CDR3 reads CAISGQEGGETQYF. Here the CDR3 DNA reads TGTGCCATCAGCGGACAGGAGGGGGGAGAGACCCAGTACTTC.

CDR3 nucleotides: TGTGCCATCAGCGCCGACAGGGCGAGCAATCAGCCCCAGCATTTT. Residues: CAISADRASNQPQHF. V gene TRBV10-3 combines with J gene TRBJ1-5; TRBD1 agrees at 7 bases. CDR1 ENHRY and CDR2 SYGVKD come from the germline V gene. The CDR3 has 15 residues. Unmatched junction bases numbered 6, after V lost 6 bases and J lost 1 base.

This chain connects TRBV2 to TRBJ2-3, with TRBD2 matching 10 bases. In germline, CDR1 is SNHLY, CDR2 FYNNEI. The V gene end was trimmed by 7 bases and the J gene end by 5 bases; junction bases not matched to a gene: 3. The CDR3 has 13 residues. CDR3 amino acids: CASIRTSGDTQYF. The CDR3 DNA reads TGTGCCAGCATCAGGACTAGCGGAGATACGCAGTATTTT. The full variable domain, with the rest looked up from reference TRBV2 and TRBJ2-3, is EPEVTQTPSHQVTQMGQEVILRCVPISNHLYFYWYRQILGQKVEFLVSFYNNEISEKSEIFDDQFSVERPDGSNFTLKIRSTKLEDSAMYFCASIRTSGDTQYFGPGTRLTVL.

The chain recombines TRBV29-1 with TRBJ1-2; TRBD1 is a possible D gene (6 bases). The CDR3 length is 15 residues. Germline V gene lookup returns CDR1 SQVTM and CDR2 ANQGSEA. The V and J ends lost 4 bases and 0 bases respectively, with 15 bases between them. The CDR3 region has the DNA TGCAGCGTTGTCCGGACAGATCGAGCTAACTATGGCTACACCTTC. Its translation: CSVVRTDRANYGYTF.